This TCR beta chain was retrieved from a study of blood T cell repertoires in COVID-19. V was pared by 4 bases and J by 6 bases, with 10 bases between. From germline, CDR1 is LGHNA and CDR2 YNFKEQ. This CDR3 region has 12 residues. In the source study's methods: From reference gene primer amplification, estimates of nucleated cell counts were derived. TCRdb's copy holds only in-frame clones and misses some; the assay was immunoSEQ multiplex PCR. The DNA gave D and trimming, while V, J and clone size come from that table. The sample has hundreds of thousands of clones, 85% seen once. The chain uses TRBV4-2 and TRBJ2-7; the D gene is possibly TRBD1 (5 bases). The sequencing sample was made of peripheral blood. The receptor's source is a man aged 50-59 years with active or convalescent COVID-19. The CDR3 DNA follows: TGTGCCAGCAGCCCCGGACATTCCGAGCAGTACTTC. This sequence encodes CASSPGHSEQYF.